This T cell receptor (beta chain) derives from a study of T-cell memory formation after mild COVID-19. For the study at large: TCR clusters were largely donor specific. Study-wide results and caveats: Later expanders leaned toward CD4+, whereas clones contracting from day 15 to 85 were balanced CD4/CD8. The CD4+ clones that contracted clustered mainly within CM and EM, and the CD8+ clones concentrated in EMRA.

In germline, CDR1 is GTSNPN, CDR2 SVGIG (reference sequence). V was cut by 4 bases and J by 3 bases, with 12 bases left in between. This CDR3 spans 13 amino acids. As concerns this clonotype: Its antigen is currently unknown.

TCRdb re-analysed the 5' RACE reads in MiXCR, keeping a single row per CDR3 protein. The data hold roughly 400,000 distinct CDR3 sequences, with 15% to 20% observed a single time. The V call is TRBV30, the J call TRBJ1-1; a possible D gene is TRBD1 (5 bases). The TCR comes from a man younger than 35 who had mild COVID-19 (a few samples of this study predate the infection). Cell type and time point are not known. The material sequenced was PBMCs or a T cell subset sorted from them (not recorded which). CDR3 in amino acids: CAWTRGADTEAFF. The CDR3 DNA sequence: TGTGCCTGGACACGGGGCGCGGACACTGAAGCTTTCTTT. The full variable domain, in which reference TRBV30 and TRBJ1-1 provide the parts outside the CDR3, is SQTIHQWPATLVQPVGSPLSLECTVEGTSNPNLYWYRQAAGRGLQLLFYSVGIGQISSEVPQNLSASRPQDRQFILSSKKLLLSDSGFYLCAWTRGADTEAFFGQGTRLTVV.